This T cell receptor beta chain was captured in a study of beta chain features in type 1 diabetes. This clone was recorded only once. Germline V CDR1 and CDR2: LNHDA, SQIVND (reference sequence). V lost 7 bases to trimming and J lost 7 bases; unmatched junction nucleotides: 8. There are 16 residues in the CDR3. Expressed TCRB transcripts were sequenced after all isolated RNA was converted to cDNA. TCRdb's copy holds only in-frame clones and misses some; the assay was immunoSEQ multiplex PCR. The sample includes under 150,000 clones, roughly 48% of them seen just once. The sample consisted of Tregs from blood. This chain joins TRBV19 and TRBJ2-2; the match to TRBD2 covers 14 bases. The source is a man aged 18 to 29 in good health. CDR3 bases: TGTGCCAGTATACGACTAGCGGGAGGGCCTAGCGGGGAGCTGTTTTTT. This sequence encodes CASIRLAGGPSGELFF.